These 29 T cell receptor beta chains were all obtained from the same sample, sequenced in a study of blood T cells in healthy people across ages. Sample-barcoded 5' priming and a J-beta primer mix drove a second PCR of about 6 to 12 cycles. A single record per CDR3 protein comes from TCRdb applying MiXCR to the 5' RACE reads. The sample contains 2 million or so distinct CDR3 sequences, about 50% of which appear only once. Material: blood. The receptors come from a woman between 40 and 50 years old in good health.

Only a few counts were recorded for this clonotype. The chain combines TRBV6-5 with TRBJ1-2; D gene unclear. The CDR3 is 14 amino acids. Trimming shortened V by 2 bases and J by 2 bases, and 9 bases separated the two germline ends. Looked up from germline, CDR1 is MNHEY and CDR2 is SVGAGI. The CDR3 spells CASSYTDKNYGYTF. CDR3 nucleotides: TGTGCCAGCAGTTACACAGACAAGAACTATGGCTACACCTTC.

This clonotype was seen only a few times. The CDR3 region has the DNA TGTGCCAGCAGCTTAAGGCCCCAGGGTGGGCAGATCCCAGGTCTGGGCACTGAAGCTTTCTTT. Residues: CASSLRPQGGQIPGLGTEAFF. The genes are TRBV7-6 and TRBJ1-1, with TRBD1 as a possible D gene (5 bases). The CDR3 spans 21 residues. Germline V gene sequence: CDR1 SGHVS, CDR2 FNYEAQ. V dropped 2 bases and J dropped 4 bases, with 32 bases sitting between them.

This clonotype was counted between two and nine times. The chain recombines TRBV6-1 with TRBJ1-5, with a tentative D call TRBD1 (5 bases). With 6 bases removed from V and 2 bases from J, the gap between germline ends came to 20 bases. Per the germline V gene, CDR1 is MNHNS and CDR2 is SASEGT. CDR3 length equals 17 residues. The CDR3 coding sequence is TGTGCCAGCAGACCACAGTTAATGACAGCCGGCAATCAGCCCCAGCATTTT. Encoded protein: CASRPQLMTAGNQPQHF.

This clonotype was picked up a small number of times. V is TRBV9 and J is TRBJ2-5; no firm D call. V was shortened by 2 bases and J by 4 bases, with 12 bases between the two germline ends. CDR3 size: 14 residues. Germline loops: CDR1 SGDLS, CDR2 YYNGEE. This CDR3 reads CASSVQAFGETQYF. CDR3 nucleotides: TGTGCCAGCAGCGTCCAGGCCTTCGGAGAGACCCAGTACTTC.

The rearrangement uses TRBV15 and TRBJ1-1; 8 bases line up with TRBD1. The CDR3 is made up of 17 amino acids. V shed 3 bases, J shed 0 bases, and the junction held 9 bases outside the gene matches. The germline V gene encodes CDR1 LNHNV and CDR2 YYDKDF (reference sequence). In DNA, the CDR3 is TGTGCCACCAGCAGCATAAGACAGGGGAGCTTGAACACTGAAGCTTTCTTT. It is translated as CATSSIRQGSLNTEAFF. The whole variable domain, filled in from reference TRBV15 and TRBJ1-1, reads DAMVIQNPRYQVTQFGKPVTLSCSQTLNHNVMYWYQQKSSQAPKLLFHYYDKDFNNEADTPDNFQSRRPNTSFCFLDIRSPGLGDTAMYLCATSSIRQGSLNTEAFFGQGTRLTVV.

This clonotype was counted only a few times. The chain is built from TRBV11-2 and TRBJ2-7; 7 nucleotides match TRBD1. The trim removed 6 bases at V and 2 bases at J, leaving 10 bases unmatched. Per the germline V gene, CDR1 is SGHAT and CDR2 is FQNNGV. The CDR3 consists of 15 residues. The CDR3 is CASSRPGTATYEQYF. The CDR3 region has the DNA TGTGCCAGCAGTCGCCCCGGGACAGCTACCTACGAGCAGTACTTC.

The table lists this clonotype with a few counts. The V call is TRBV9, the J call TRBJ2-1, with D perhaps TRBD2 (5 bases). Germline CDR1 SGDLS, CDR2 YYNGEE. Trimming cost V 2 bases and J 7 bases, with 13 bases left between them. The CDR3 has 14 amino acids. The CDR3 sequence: CASSVGFERNEQFF. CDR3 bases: TGTGCCAGCAGCGTTGGCTTTGAGCGGAATGAGCAGTTCTTC.

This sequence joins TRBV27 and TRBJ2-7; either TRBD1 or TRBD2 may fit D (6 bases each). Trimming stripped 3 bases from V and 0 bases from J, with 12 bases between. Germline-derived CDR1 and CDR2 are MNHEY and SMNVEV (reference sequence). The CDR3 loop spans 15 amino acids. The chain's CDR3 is CASSFSGAASYEQYF. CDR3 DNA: TGTGCCAGCAGTTTTTCGGGGGCTGCCTCCTACGAGCAGTACTTC.

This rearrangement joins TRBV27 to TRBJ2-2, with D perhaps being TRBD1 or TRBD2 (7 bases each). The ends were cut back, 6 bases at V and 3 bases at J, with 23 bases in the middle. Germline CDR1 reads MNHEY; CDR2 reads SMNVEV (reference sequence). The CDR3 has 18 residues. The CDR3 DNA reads TGTGCCAGCAGGACCAGGGTCTTCCAGGGGGGGGACACCGGGGAGCTGTTTTTT. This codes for CASRTRVFQGGDTGELFF.

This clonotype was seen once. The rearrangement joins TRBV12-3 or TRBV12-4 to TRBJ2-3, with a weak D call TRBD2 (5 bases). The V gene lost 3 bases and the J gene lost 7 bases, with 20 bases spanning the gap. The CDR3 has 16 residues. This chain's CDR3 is CASSLTAPQRSHTQYF. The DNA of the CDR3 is TGTGCCAGCAGTTTGACGGCCCCTCAGCGGAGCCATACGCAGTATTTT.

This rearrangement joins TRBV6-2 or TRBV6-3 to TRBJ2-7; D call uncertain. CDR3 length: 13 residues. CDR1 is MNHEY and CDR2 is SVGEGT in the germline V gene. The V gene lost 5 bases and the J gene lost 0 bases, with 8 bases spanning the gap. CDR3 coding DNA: TGTGCCAGCAGTGCGCTGTTCTCCTACGAGCAGTACTTC. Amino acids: CASSALFSYEQYF.

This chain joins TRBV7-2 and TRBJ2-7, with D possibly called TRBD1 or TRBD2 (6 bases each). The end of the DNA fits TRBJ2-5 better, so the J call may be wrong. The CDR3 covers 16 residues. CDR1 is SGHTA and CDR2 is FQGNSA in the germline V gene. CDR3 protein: CASSLKGGGPVVTQYF. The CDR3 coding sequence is TGTGCCAGCAGCTTAAAGGGTGGGGGGCCGGTCGTGACCCAGTACTTC.

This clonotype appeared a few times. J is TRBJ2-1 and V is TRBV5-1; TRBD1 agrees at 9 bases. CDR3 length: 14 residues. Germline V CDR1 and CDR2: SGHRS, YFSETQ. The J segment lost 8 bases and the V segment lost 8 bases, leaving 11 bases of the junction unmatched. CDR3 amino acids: CARPGQGGKYEQFF. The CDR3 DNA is TGCGCCAGGCCGGGACAGGGAGGAAAGTATGAGCAGTTCTTC. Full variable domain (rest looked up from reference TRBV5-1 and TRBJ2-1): KAGVTQTPRYLIKTRGQQVTLSCSPISGHRSVSWYQQTPGQGLQFLFEYFSETQRNKGNFPGRFSGRQFSNSRSEMNVSTLELGDSALYLCARPGQGGKYEQFFGPGTRLTVL.

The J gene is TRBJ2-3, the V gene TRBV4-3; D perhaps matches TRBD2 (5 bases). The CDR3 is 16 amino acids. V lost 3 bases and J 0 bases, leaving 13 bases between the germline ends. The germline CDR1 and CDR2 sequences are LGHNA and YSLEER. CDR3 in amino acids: CASSQPTRLSTDTQYF. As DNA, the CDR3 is TGCGCCAGCAGCCAGCCTACTAGACTGAGCACAGATACGCAGTATTTT.

The DNA of the CDR3 is TGTGCCAGCAGTTCCGGCGGGGGGCCCTACGAGCAGTACTTC. This codes for CASSSGGGPYEQYF. This sequence joins TRBV6-5 and TRBJ2-7; 8 bases line up with TRBD2. Germline loops: CDR1 MNHEY, CDR2 SVGAGI. This CDR3 is 14 amino acids long. V lost 4 bases to trimming and J lost 2 bases; unmatched junction nucleotides: 4.

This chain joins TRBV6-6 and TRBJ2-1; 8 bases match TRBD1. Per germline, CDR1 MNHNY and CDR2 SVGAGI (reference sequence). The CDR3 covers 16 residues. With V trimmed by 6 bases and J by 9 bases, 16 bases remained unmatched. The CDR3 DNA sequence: TGTGCCAGCAGGCGAACCACAGGGGGTGGAATGAGTGAGCAGTTCTTC. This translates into CASRRTTGGGMSEQFF.

CDR3 loop: CSVEQNGFYGYTF. The CDR3 DNA is TGCAGCGTTGAACAGAACGGGTTTTATGGCTACACCTTC. The chain has TRBV29-1 and TRBJ1-2; D is unresolved. CDR3 size: 13 residues. V lost 2 bases, J lost 5 bases, and 12 bases lay in between. Germline V gene sequence: CDR1 SQVTM, CDR2 ANQGSEA.

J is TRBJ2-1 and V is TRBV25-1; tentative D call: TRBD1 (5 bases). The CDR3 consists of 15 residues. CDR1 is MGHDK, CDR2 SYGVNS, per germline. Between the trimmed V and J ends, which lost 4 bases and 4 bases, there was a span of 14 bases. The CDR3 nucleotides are TGTGCCAGCAGTGCCTCAGACAGAAATTACAATGAGCAGTTCTTC. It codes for CASSASDRNYNEQFF.

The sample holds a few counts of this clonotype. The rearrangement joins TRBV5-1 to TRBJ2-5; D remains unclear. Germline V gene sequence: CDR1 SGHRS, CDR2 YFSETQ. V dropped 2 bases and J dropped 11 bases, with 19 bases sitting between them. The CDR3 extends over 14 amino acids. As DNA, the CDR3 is TGCGCCAGCAGCTTCTCTGGGGTCGCGAGAGAGCAGTACTTC. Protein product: CASSFSGVAREQYF.

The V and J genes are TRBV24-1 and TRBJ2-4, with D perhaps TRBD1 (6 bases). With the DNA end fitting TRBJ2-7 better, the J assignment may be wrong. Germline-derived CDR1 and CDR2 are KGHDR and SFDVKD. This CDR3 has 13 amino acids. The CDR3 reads CASGTGYGGEQYF. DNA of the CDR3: TGTGCCTCGGGCACAGGGTACGGAGGCGAGCAGTACTTC.

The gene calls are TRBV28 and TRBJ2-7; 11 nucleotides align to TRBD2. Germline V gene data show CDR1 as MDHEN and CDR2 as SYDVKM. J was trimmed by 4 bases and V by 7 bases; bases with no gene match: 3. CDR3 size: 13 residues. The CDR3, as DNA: TGTGCCAGCATGGGACTAGCGGTATACGAGCAGTACTTC. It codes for CASMGLAVYEQYF.

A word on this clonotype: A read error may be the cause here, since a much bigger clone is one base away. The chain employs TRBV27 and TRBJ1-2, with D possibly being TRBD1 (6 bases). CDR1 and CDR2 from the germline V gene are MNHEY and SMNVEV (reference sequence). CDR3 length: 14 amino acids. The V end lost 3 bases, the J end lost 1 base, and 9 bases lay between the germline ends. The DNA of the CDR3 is TGTGCCAGCAGTTTTGGACAGAATAACTATGGCTACACCTTC. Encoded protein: CASSFGQNNYGYTF.

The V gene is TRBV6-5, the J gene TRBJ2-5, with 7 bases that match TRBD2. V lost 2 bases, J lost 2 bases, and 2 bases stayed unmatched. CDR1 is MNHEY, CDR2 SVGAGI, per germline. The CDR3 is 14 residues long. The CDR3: CASSYGRVQETQYF. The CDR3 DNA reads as TGTGCCAGCAGTTACGGGAGGGTTCAAGAGACCCAGTACTTC.

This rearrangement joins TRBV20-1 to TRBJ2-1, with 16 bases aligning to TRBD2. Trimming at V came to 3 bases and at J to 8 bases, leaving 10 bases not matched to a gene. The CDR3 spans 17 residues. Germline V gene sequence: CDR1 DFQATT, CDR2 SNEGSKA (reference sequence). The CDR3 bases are TGCAGTGCTAGGCCCGGGACTAGCGGGGGGGGATACGATGAGCAGTTCTTC. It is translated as CSARPGTSGGGYDEQFF.

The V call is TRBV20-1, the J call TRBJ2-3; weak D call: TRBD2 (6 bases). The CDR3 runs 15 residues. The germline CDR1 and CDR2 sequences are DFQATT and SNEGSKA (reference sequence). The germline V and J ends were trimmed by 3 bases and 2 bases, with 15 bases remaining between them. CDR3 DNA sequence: TGCAGTGCTAGCGTACTAGCTACTCCCACAGATACGCAGTATTTT. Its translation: CSASVLATPTDTQYF.

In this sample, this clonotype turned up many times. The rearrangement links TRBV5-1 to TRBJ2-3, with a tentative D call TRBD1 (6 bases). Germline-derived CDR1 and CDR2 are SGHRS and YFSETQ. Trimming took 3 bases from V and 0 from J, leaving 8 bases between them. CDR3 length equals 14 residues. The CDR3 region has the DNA TGCGCCAGCAGCTGGGGGCCGAGCACAGATACGCAGTATTTT. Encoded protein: CASSWGPSTDTQYF. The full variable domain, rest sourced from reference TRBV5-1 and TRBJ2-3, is KAGVTQTPRYLIKTRGQQVTLSCSPISGHRSVSWYQQTPGQGLQFLFEYFSETQRNKGNFPGRFSGRQFSNSRSEMNVSTLELGDSALYLCASSWGPSTDTQYFGPGTRLTVL.

The CDR3 is CATLRGPGQFF. DNA of the CDR3: TGTGCCACTCTTCGGGGCCCCGGGCAGTTCTTC. The chain uses TRBV27 and TRBJ2-1, with D possibly being TRBD1 or TRBD2 (5 bases each). The CDR3 has 11 amino acids. V shed 10 bases and J shed 12 bases, with 16 bases lying between them. Germline assignment: CDR1 MNHEY and CDR2 SMNVEV (reference sequence).

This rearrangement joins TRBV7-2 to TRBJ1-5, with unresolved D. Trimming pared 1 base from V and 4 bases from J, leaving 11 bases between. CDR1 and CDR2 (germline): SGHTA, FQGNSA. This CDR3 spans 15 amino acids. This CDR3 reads CASSLEDRANQPQHF. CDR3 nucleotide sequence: TGTGCCAGCAGCTTAGAAGACCGGGCGAATCAGCCCCAGCATTTT.

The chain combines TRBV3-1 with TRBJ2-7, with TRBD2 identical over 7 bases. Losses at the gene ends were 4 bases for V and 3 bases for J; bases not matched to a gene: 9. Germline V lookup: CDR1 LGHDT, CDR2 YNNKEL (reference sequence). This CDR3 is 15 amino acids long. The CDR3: CASSLGRGEGYEQYF. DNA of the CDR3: TGTGCCAGCAGCCTTGGACGGGGGGAAGGCTACGAGCAGTACTTC.